Shown below are 2 T cell receptor beta chains from a single sample sequenced in a study of blood T cell repertoires in COVID-19. This table comes from immunoSEQ multiplex PCR, and its TCRdb copy is limited to in-frame clones, with some not included. The repertoire has approximately 250,000 clones, approximately 84% of them found once; the top ten carry roughly 15%. The sequenced sample was PBMCs or T cells enriched from blood (not recorded which). The receptors derive from a man aged 35 to 55 who had recovered from COVID-19.

V is TRBV5-1 and J is TRBJ1-6, with D possibly being TRBD1 (6 bases). Germline CDR1 is SGHRS and CDR2 is YFSETQ. V was clipped by 0 bases and J by 8 bases, with 6 bases between them. This CDR3 spans 13 amino acids. CDR3 nucleotide sequence: TGCGCCAGCAGCTTGGAGGGGGATTCACCCCTCCACTTT. This gives the protein CASSLEGDSPLHF.

This sequence joins TRBV4-3 and TRBJ1-1, with 8 bases aligning to TRBD1. The CDR3 sequence is 15 residues long. Germline V gene lookup returns CDR1 LGHNA and CDR2 YSLEER. Trimming removed 1 base from V and 1 base from J; junction bases left unmatched: 2. This CDR3 reads CASSQGDRPNTEAFF. Here the CDR3 DNA reads TGCGCCAGCAGCCAAGGGGACAGGCCGAACACTGAAGCTTTCTTT.